This T cell receptor (beta chain) is drawn from a study of early T cells in non-severe SARS-CoV-2 infection (dated by TCRdb to 2020 to 2022). Describing the broader study: Bulk RNA from unsorted whole blood was used for TCR sequencing, so alpha and beta chains could not be paired. What the study reported, not specific to this receptor: VDJdb matching was skewed toward anti-spike CD8 responses, so virus-specific expansions were likely underestimated and private and CD4 specificities were missed.

This was a case-control study nested in a cohort of healthcare workers in London, UK, who had nasopharyngeal swab PCR tests and blood samples taken every week. Healthcare workers were recruited during the week of the UK lockdown, between 23 and 31 March 2020, and followed weekly for up to roughly 15 weeks. There are a few counts of this clonotype. The clone's antigen remains unknown. Per-nucleotide qualities are absent, and no much larger clonotype sits a single base away. Taken from cysteine to phenylalanine, the CDR3 has 15 residues. Here the CDR3 DNA is all that survives: 45 bases in frame from base 1. V drops 2 bases and J drops 3 bases, leaving 8 bases in between. Sequences SGHAT (CDR1) and FQNNGV (CDR2) are obtained from the germline V gene. Libraries were constructed by 5' RACE. The sequencing machine was a NextSeq 500. To correct for sequencing error and PCR bias, the TCR library protocol tagged individual cDNA molecules with unique molecular identifiers. TCR alpha and beta chains were both sequenced, and the abundances of alpha and beta sequences in each sample were closely correlated with each other. The published analysis was carried out like this. Decombinator V4 was used to annotate TCR sequences for V gene, J gene and CDR3. TCRs were defined as expanded if a significant change between any two time points was detected under a Poisson model with p below 0.0001. TCR abundances were normalised to the total number of TCRs sequenced per sample and expressed as counts per million. MAIT TCRs were defined by TRAV1-2 paired with TRAJ12, TRAJ20 or TRAJ33, and iNKT TCRs by TRAV10 paired with TRAJ18. A search of VDJdb, accessed on 1 November 2021, was run for TCRs annotated to CMV, EBV and SARS-CoV-2, with TCRs annotated for multiple antigens excluded. TCRdb reprocessing: public reads trimmed at Q25 with fastp, clones called with MiXCR, in-frame beta chains kept. Rows with a matching CDR3 protein are joined into one entry that keeps the most common DNA and genes. The V and J calls were not made by the authors but by TCRdb's processing. The sample table shows some 71,000 distinct CDR3 sequences, and approximately 15% are seen once. The ten largest clonotypes hold roughly an eighth of the sample.

This clonotype was obtained from an adult who was a healthcare worker with PCR-confirmed SARS-CoV-2 infection or an uninfected control (not recorded which). The rearranged chain carries TRBV11-2 and TRBJ1-6; a confident D gene designation cannot be given. Input material: whole blood. The CDR3 corresponds to CASSLPSIYNSPLHF. The DNA sequence is TGTGCCAGCAGCTTACCGTCCATCTATAATTCACCCCTCCACTTT.